This record concerns one TCR beta chain sequence. This CDR3 spans 16 amino acids. Trimming pared 5 bases from V and 9 bases from J, leaving 20 bases between. Germline CDR1 is SGHDN and CDR2 is FVKESK. The sample comes from a study of identical twins. TCRdb re-analysed the 5' RACE reads in MiXCR, keeping a single row per CDR3 protein. The sample carries 1.5 million to 2 million distinct CDR3 sequences, 32% recorded once. The chain links TRBV14 to TRBJ1-6; D uncertain. The material sequenced was cord blood. This sequence was found in a newborn girl in good health. Here the CDR3 DNA reads TGTGCCAGCAGCAGCCTTGGCCGTAATGCTGGTTCACCCCTCCACTTT. The encoded protein is CASSSLGRNAGSPLHF.